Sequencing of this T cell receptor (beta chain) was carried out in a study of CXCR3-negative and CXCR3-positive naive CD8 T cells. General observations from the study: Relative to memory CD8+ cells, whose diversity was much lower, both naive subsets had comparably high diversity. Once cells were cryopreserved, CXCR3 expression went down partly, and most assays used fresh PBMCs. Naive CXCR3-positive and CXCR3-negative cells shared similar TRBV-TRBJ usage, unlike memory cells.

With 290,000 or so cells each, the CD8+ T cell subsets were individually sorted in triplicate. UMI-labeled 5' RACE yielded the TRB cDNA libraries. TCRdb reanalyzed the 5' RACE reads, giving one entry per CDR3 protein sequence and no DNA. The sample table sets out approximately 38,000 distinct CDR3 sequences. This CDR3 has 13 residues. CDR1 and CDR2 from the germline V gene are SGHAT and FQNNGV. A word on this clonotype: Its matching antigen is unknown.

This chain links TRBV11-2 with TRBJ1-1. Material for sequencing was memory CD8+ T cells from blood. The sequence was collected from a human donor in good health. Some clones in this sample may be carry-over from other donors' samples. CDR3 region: CASSPPYNTEAFF.